This TCR beta chain was retrieved from a study of Ad26.COV2.S vaccination and SARS-CoV-2 variants. Study-level information: Participant was drawn from the COV1001 Ad26.COV2.S trial arm.

In germline, CDR1 is SGHTA, CDR2 FQGNSA. V dropped 8 bases and J dropped 1 base, with 17 bases sitting between them. This CDR3 has 15 amino acids. Treatment of the sample: 19 received Ad26.COV2.S at low or high dose, single or two shots; 5 received placebo; per-sample allocation not given. Day 63 after the first vaccine or placebo injection was the time point for sampling. TCRdb's copy holds only in-frame clones and misses some; the assay was immunoSEQ multiplex PCR. The sample consists of about 320,000 clones, around 83% of them appearing once. The receptor comes from a person aged 18 to 59 who received the Ad26.COV2.S COVID-19 vaccine or a placebo. The specimen was peripheral blood, collected in a trial of Ad26.COV2.S vaccine versus placebo. The rearrangement links TRBV7-2 to TRBJ2-5, with D perhaps TRBD2 (5 bases). The CDR3 here is CASSPRIAIQETQYF. Here the CDR3 DNA reads TGTGCCAGCTCCCCGAGGATAGCGATCCAAGAGACCCAGTACTTC. The full variable domain, completed using reference TRBV7-2 and TRBJ2-5, is GAGVSQSPSNKVTEKGKDVELRCDPISGHTALYWYRQSLGQGLEFLIYFQGNSAPDKSGLPSDRFSAERTGGSVSTLTIQRTQQEDSAVYLCASSPRIAIQETQYFGPGTRLLVL.